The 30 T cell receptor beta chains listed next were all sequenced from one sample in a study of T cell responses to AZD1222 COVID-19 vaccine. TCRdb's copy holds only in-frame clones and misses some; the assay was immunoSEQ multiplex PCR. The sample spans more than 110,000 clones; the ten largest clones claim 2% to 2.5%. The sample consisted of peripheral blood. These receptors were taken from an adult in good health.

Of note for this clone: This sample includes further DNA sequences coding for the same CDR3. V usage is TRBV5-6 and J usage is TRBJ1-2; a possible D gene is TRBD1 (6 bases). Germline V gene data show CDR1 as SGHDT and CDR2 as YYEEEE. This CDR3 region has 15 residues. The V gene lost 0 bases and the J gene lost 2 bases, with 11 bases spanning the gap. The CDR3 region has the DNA TGTGCCAGCAGCTTGGGTCGGGGGGCGAACTATGGCTACACCTTC. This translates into CASSLGRGANYGYTF.

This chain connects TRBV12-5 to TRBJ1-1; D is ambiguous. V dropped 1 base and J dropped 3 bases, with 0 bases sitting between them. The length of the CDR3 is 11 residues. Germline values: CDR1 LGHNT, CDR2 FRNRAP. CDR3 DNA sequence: TGTGCTAGTGGTTTGGACACTGAAGCTTTCTTT. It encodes CASGLDTEAFF.

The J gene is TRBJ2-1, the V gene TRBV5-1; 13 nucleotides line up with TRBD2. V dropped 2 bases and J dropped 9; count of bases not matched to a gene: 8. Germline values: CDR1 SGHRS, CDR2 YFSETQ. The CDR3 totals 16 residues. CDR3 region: CASSFGTSGVGSEQFF. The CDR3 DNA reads TGCGCCAGCAGCTTTGGGACTAGCGGGGTCGGGAGTGAGCAGTTCTTC.

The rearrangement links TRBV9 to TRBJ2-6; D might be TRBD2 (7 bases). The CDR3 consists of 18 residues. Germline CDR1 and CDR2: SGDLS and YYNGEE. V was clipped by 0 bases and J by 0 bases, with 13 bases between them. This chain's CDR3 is CASSVGGGAASGANVLTF. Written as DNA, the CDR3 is TGTGCCAGCAGCGTAGGTGGGGGGGCGGCCTCTGGGGCCAACGTCCTGACTTTC.

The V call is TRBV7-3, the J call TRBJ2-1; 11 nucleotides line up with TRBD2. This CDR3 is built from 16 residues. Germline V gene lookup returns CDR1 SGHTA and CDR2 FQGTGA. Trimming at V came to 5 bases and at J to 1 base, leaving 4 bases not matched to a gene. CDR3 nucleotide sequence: TGTGCCAGCAGCCGTAGCGGGGGGGATTCCTACAATGAGCAGTTCTTC. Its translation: CASSRSGGDSYNEQFF.

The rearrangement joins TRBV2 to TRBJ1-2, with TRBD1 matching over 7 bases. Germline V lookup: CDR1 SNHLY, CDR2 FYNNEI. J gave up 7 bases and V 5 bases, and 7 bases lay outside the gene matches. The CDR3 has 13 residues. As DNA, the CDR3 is TGTGCCAGCAGTCCAGGGGGTAGATTTGGCTACACCTTC. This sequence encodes CASSPGGRFGYTF.

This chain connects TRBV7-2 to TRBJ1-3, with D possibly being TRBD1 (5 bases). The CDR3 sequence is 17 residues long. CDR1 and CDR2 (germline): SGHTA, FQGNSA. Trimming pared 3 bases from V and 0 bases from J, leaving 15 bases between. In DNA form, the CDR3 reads TGTGCCAGCAGCTTCGGAGGGGCGCCGGTCTCTGGAAACACCATATATTTT. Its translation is CASSFGGAPVSGNTIYF.

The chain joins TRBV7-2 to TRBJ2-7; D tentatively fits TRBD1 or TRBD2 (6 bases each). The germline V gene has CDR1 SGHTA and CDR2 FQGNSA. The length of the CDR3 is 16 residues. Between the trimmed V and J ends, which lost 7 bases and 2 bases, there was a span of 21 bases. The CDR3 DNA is TGTGCCAGCACCCAGAGGGGGGCGGAGGGGGCCTACGAGCAGTACTTC. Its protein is CASTQRGAEGAYEQYF.

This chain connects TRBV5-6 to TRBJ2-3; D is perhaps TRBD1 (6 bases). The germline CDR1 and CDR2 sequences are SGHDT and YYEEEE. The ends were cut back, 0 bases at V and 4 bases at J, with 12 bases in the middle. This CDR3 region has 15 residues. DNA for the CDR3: TGTGCCAGCAGCTTGGGGGCAGGGGAAGCAGATACGCAGTATTTT. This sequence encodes CASSLGAGEADTQYF.

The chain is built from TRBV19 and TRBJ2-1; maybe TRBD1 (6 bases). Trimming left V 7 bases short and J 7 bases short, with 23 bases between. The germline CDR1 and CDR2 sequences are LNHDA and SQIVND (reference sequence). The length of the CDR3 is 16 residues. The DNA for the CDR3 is TGTGCCAGTACTGATGGCGGAGCGAACAGGGTAAATGAGCAGTTCTTC. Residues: CASTDGGANRVNEQFF.

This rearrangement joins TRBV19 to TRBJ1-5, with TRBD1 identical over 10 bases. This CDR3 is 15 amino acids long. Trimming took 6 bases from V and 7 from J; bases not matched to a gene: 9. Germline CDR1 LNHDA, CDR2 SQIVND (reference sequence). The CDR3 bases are TGTGCCAGTAGGAATCCCGGGACAGGGGTCCAGCCCCAGCATTTT. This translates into CASRNPGTGVQPQHF.

CDR3 sequence reads: CASSQDKGFYYGYTF. The CDR3 region has the DNA TGTGCCAGCAGCCAAGATAAGGGGTTTTACTATGGCTACACCTTC. The chain recombines TRBV14 with TRBJ1-2, with a weak D call TRBD1 (5 bases). CDR1 is SGHDN and CDR2 is FVKESK in the germline V gene. This CDR3 is 15 amino acids long. Trimming took 0 bases from V and 3 from J, leaving 11 bases between them.

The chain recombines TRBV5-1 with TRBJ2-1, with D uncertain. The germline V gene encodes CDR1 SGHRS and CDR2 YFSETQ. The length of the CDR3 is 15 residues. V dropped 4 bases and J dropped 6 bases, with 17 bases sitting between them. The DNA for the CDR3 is TGCGCCAGCAGCACGGGCCCCAAGCAGGTCAATGAGCAGTTCTTC. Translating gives CASSTGPKQVNEQFF.

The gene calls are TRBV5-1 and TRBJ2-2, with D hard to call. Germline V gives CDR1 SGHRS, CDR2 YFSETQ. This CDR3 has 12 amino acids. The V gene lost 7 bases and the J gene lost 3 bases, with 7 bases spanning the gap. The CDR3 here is CASVTYTGELFF. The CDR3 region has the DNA TGCGCCAGCGTAACCTACACCGGGGAGCTGTTTTTT. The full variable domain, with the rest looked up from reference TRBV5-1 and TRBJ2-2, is KAGVTQTPRYLIKTRGQQVTLSCSPISGHRSVSWYQQTPGQGLQFLFEYFSETQRNKGNFPGRFSGRQFSNSRSEMNVSTLELGDSALYLCASVTYTGELFFGEGSRLTVL.

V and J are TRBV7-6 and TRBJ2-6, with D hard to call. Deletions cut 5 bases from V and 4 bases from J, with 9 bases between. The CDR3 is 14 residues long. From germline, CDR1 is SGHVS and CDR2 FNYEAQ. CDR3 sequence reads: CASSPALGANVLTF. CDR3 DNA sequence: TGTGCCAGCAGCCCCGCTCTCGGGGCCAACGTCCTGACTTTC.

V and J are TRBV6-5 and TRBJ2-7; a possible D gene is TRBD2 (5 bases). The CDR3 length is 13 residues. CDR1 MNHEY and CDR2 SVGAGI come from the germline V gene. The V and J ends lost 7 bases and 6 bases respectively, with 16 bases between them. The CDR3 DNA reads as TGTGCCAGCATCCCCTGGGCGGGTGGCGAGCAGTACTTC. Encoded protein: CASIPWAGGEQYF.

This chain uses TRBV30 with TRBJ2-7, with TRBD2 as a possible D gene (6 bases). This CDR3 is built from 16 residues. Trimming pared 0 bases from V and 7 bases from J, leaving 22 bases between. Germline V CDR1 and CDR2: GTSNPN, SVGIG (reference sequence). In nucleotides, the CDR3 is TGTGCCTGGAGTGTTAGGGCGGGATCCGAAACTCGGGAGCAGTACTTC. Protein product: CAWSVRAGSETREQYF.

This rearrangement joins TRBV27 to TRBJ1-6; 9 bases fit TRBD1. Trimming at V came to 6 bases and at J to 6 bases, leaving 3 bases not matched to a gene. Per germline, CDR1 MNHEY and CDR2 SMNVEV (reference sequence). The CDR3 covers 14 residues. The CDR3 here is CASSWDRANSPLHF. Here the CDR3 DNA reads TGTGCCAGCAGCTGGGACAGGGCTAATTCACCCCTCCACTTT.

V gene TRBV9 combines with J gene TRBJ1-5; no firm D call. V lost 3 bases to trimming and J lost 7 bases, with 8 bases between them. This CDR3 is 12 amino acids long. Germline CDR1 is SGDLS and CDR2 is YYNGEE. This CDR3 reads CASSAVEQPQHF. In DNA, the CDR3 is TGTGCCAGCAGCGCGGTGGAACAGCCCCAGCATTTT.

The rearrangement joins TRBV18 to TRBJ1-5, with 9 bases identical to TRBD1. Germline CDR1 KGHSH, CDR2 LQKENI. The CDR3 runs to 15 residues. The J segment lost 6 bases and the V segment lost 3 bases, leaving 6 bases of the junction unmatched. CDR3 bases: TGTGCCAGCTCACCGGGACAGGGAGCCGCTCAGCCCCAGCATTTT. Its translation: CASSPGQGAAQPQHF.

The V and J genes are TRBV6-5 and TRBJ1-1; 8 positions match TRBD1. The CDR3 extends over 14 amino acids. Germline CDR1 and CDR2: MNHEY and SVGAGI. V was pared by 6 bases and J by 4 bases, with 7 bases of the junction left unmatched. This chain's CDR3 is CASSRTGLITEAFF. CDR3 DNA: TGTGCCAGCAGCAGGACAGGGTTGATCACTGAAGCTTTCTTT.

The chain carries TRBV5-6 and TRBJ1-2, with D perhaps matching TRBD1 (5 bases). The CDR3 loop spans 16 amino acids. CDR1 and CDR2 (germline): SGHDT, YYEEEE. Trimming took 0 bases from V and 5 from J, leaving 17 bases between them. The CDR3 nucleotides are TGTGCCAGCAGCTTGGTCCAGGGCCTACCTGGGTATGGCTACACCTTC. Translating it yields CASSLVQGLPGYGYTF.

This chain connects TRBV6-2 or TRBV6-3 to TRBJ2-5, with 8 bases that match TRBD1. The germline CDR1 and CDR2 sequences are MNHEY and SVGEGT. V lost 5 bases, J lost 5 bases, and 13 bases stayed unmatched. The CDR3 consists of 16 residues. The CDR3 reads CASSILRTGIRETQYF. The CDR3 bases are TGTGCCAGCAGTATCCTTCGGACAGGGATCCGGGAGACCCAGTACTTC.

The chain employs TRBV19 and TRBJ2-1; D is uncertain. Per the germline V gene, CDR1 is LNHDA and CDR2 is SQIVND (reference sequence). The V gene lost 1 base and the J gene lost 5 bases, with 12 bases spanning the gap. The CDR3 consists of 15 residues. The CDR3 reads CASSIGYGPHNEQFF. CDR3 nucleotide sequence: TGTGCCAGTAGTATAGGATATGGACCCCACAATGAGCAGTTCTTC. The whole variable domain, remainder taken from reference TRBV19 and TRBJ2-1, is DGGITQSPKYLFRKEGQNVTLSCEQNLNHDAMYWYRQDPGQGLRLIYYSQIVNDFQKGDIAEGYSVSREKKESFPLTVTSAQKNPTAFYLCASSIGYGPHNEQFFGPGTRLTVL.

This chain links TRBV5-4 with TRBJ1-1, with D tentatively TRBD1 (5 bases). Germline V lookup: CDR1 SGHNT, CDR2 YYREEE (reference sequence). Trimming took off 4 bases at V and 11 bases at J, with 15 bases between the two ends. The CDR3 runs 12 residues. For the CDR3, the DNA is TGTGCCAGCAGCCCCTGGGGGGGTGAGGCTTTCTTT. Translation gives CASSPWGGEAFF.

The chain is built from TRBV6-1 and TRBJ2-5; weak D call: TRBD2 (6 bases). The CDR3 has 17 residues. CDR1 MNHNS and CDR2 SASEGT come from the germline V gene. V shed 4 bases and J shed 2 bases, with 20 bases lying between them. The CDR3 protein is CASSGGDRRWGQETQYF. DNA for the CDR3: TGTGCCAGCAGTGGGGGGGACCGGCGATGGGGGCAAGAGACCCAGTACTTC.

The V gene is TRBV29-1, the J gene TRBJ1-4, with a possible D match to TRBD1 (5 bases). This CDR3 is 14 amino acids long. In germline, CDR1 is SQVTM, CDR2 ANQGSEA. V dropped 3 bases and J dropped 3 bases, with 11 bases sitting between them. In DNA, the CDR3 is TGCAGCGTTGATCCCGGGACCTCTAATGAAAAACTGTTTTTT. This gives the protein CSVDPGTSNEKLFF.

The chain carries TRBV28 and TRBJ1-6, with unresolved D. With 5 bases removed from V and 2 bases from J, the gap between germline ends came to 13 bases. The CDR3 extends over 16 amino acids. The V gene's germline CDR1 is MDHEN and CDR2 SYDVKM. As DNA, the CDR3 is TGTGCCAGCAGTCCAACCCGCCAAGCCTATAATTCACCCCTCCACTTT. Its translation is CASSPTRQAYNSPLHF.

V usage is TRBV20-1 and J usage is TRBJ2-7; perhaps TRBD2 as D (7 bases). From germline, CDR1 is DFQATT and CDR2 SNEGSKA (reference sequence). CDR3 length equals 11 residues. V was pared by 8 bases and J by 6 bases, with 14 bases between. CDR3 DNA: TGCAGTCCCTCGGGGGGCTTCGAGCAGTACTTC. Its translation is CSPSGGFEQYF.

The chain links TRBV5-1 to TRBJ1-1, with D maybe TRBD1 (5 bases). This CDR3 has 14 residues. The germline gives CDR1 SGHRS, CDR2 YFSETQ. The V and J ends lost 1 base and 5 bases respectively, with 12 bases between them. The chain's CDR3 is CASSLLGTGTEAFF. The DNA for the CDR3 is TGCGCCAGCAGCTTGTTAGGGACGGGTACTGAAGCTTTCTTT.